This T cell receptor beta chain was identified during a study of cytotoxic CD8 clonotypes in ibrutinib-treated CLL. About the research overall: After a median roughly 12 months on treatment (6 to 36), response samples were drawn. Productive templates per sample averaged 255,043; productive rearrangements, 80,000 to 95,000.

Germline V gives CDR1 KGHSH, CDR2 LQKENI. This CDR3 comprises 14 residues. V gave up 2 bases and J gave up 1 base, with 5 bases separating them. Regarding this clone: The target antigen is unknown.

The study, taken as a whole, reports: Shared public clonotypes were rare, and on treatment they either got smaller or stayed the same.

Targeted sequencing depth ranged from 1 in 200,000 to 1 in 1 million T cells. Here immunoSEQ multiplex PCR was the method, and the copy in TCRdb shows in-frame clones only, minus some. The sample includes approximately 100,000 clones, 70% to 80% of them seen just once. The chain joins TRBV18 to TRBJ2-2; D not resolved. This receptor was obtained from a human donor with chronic lymphocytic leukemia. The sample was PBMCs, taken after 12 months of ibrutinib treatment. Here the CDR3 reads CASSPEGNTGELFF. The CDR3 DNA is TGTGCCAGCTCACCAGAAGGGAACACCGGGGAGCTGTTTTTT.